The T cell receptor (beta chain) under discussion was sequenced for a study of human T cells and chemical hapten exposure. Study background: The study lasted 20 to 25 weeks, and patients were dosed weekly with diphenylcyclopropenone on the scalp throughout. Upper-back patches of 0.01% DPC were read at 6 days.

The CDR3 is 14 amino acids. With 0 bases removed from V and 3 bases from J, the gap between germline ends came to 8 bases. Germline CDR1 reads MNHEY; CDR2 reads SVGAGI. Time point meaning: patch test 1, 2 weeks after DPC sensitization. The treatment here: therapeutic diphenylcyclopropenone sensitization with weekly scalp DPC. The library labeled individual cDNA molecules by adding unique molecular identifiers to them. In the authors' methods: Counts of TCRs in each sample centred on a median of approximately 96,000 and extended from approximately 20,000 to 700,000. TCRdb recomputed calls from the RACE reads with MiXCR, one row per CDR3 protein. Clone size and V and J calls follow TCRdb, not the original study. The table has approximately 350,000 distinct CDR3 sequences, 6% to 8.5% seen once; the top ten hold roughly 8%.

The origin of this receptor is a woman under 30 with alopecia areata. Some clones in this sample may be carry-over from other donors' samples. The genes are TRBV6-5 and TRBJ1-2; D not resolved. The sequencing here drew on whole blood, taken in connection with sensitization to the hapten diphenylcyclopropenone (DPC). The CDR3 nucleotides read TGTGCCAGCAGTTACTCATCCAGTCACTATGGCTACACCTTC. It codes for CASSYSSSHYGYTF.